One sample yielded the 27 T cell receptor beta chains listed below, sequenced in a study of a mutant IDH1 vaccine in newly diagnosed glioma. Their target antigens are unknown. TCRdb keeps only in-frame clones here, not all; method: immunoSEQ multiplex PCR. The sample lists about 60,000 clones; approximately 87% were seen once. Regarding time point: week 23, last vaccination. Vaccination comprised doses that each held 300 ug of mutant IDH1 20-mer peptide, plus topical imiquimod. Sequencing used PBMCs, obtained from a glioma patient whose treatment included an IDH1 peptide vaccine. The receptors were gathered from a man between 40 and 49 years old with glioma.

This clone was observed a handful of times. V and J are TRBV29-1 and TRBJ1-5; no firm D call. Germline lookup yields CDR1 SQVTM and CDR2 ANQGSEA. The CDR3 spans 13 residues. Trimming cost V 7 bases and J 4 bases, with 14 bases left between them. CDR3 region: CSGKTGPNQPQHF. DNA for the CDR3: TGCAGCGGGAAGACGGGCCCGAATCAGCCCCAGCATTTT.

The chain combines TRBV7-9 with TRBJ1-5; D perhaps matches TRBD1 (6 bases). The CDR3 runs to 14 residues. Germline V gene lookup returns CDR1 SEHNR and CDR2 FQNEAQ (reference sequence). V shed 8 bases and J shed 4 bases, with 15 bases lying between them. As DNA, the CDR3 is TGTGCCAGCGCTTCGGCAACAGGGAATCAGCCCCAGCATTTT. Translation: CASASATGNQPQHF.

The chain is built from TRBV29-1 and TRBJ1-5; D remains ambiguous. The CDR3 sequence is 12 residues long. V dropped 7 bases and J dropped 4 bases, with 11 bases sitting between them. Per germline, CDR1 SQVTM and CDR2 ANQGSEA. The CDR3 reads CSAISGNQPQHF. In nucleotides, the CDR3 is TGCAGCGCCATTTCCGGGAATCAGCCCCAGCATTTT.

V gene TRBV5-8 combines with J gene TRBJ1-5; 8 bases match TRBD1. The CDR3 extends over 15 amino acids. Germline lookup yields CDR1 SGHTS and CDR2 YDEGEE. V dropped 0 bases and J dropped 9; count of bases not matched to a gene: 8. The CDR3 nucleotides read TGTGCCAGCAGCTTGGGCAGGGGGCGCACAATGCCCCAGCATTTT. Amino acids: CASSLGRGRTMPQHF.

The chain recombines TRBV2 with TRBJ2-1; the D gene is possibly TRBD1 (8 bases). V was pared by 6 bases and J by 10 bases, with 19 bases between. Germline CDR1 SNHLY, CDR2 FYNNEI. The CDR3 is 14 amino acids. CDR3 in amino acids: CASSQRTGTIEQFF. The CDR3 coding sequence is TGTGCCAGCAGCCAACGGACAGGGACTATCGAGCAGTTCTTC.

This chain connects TRBV9 to TRBJ2-1, with 8 bases that match TRBD1. Germline CDR1 is SGDLS and CDR2 is YYNGEE. CDR3 length: 15 residues. Unmatched junction bases numbered 10, after V lost 3 bases and J lost 8 bases. The CDR3 DNA sequence: TGTGCCAGCAGCGGCCCACAGGGGGTCGGCTATGAGCAGTTCTTC. Translated: CASSGPQGVGYEQFF.

The V and J genes are TRBV29-1 and TRBJ1-5; D is perhaps TRBD1 (5 bases). The CDR3 spans 15 residues. CDR1 is SQVTM and CDR2 is ANQGSEA in the germline V gene. V shed 5 bases and J shed 2 bases, with 16 bases lying between them. This chain's CDR3 is CSVSQGIIGNQPQHF. CDR3 bases: TGCAGCGTTAGTCAGGGCATCATCGGCAATCAGCCCCAGCATTTT.

V gene TRBV29-1 combines with J gene TRBJ2-2; D is ambiguous. The germline V gene encodes CDR1 SQVTM and CDR2 ANQGSEA. The CDR3 contains 12 residues. V lost 4 bases and J lost 6, with 9 bases in between. DNA of the CDR3: TGCAGCGTTGTGATGAGGCCCGGGGAGCTGTTTTTT. Translation: CSVVMRPGELFF.

This sequence joins TRBV5-4 and TRBJ2-1, with TRBD1 matching over 8 bases. Germline CDR1 is SGHNT and CDR2 is YYREEE (reference sequence). CDR3 length: 15 residues. Trimming at V came to 2 bases and at J to 5 bases, leaving 6 bases not matched to a gene. The CDR3: CASSFGRGHNNEQFF. CDR3 DNA: TGTGCCAGCAGCTTCGGCAGGGGGCATAACAATGAGCAGTTCTTC.

The chain employs TRBV5-1 and TRBJ1-5; D not certain. The V end lost 4 bases, the J end lost 3 bases, and 11 bases lay between the germline ends. This CDR3 region has 14 residues. From germline, CDR1 is SGHRS and CDR2 YFSETQ. Here the CDR3 reads CASSTGRPNQPQHF. The CDR3, as DNA: TGCGCCAGCAGCACCGGACGGCCCAATCAGCCCCAGCATTTT.

The rearrangement joins TRBV7-8 to TRBJ2-7; D uncertain. The ends were cut back, 5 bases at V and 2 bases at J, with 13 bases in the middle. This CDR3 has 14 residues. The germline gives CDR1 SGHVS, CDR2 FQNEAQ. CDR3 residues: CASSPWRSTYEQYF. The DNA of the CDR3 is TGTGCCAGCAGCCCCTGGCGGTCCACCTACGAGCAGTACTTC.

This chain connects TRBV2 to TRBJ2-2; D remains ambiguous. V dropped 6 bases and J dropped 5 bases, with 10 bases sitting between them. This CDR3 is built from 13 residues. Germline lookup yields CDR1 SNHLY and CDR2 FYNNEI. CDR3 coding DNA: TGTGCCAGCAGGGCCCTTGGGACCGGGGAGCTGTTTTTT. Amino acids: CASRALGTGELFF.

The rearrangement joins TRBV11-2 to TRBJ2-1; D possibly matches TRBD1 or TRBD2 (5 bases each). The CDR3 is 15 amino acids. Trimming left V 6 bases short and J 3 bases short, with 15 bases between. The germline CDR1 and CDR2 sequences are SGHAT and FQNNGV. CDR3 region: CASRLTGTLYNEQFF. The CDR3 region has the DNA TGTGCCAGCAGACTAACCGGGACCCTCTACAATGAGCAGTTCTTC.

The chain employs TRBV5-1 and TRBJ1-1; 8 bases are a match to TRBD1. Germline V gives CDR1 SGHRS, CDR2 YFSETQ. V lost 5 bases and J lost 1; bases outside the gene matches: 4. CDR3 length: 14 residues. The CDR3 loop is CASRTDRGNTEAFF. CDR3 in DNA: TGCGCCAGCAGGACCGACAGGGGGAACACTGAAGCTTTCTTT.

The CDR3 region has the DNA TGTGCCAGCAGTTACCTACGCTCTGGGGCCAACGTCCTGACTTTC. Translating gives CASSYLRSGANVLTF. This sequence joins TRBV6-5 and TRBJ2-6; D gene uncertain. The CDR3 is 15 residues long. The V gene lost 2 bases and the J gene lost 0 bases, with 5 bases spanning the gap. The germline V gene has CDR1 MNHEY and CDR2 SVGAGI.

The rearrangement links TRBV6-6 to TRBJ2-7; 7 bases are a match to TRBD2. The V segment lost 0 bases and the J segment 0 bases; nucleotides outside the gene matches: 2. This CDR3 region has 15 residues. The V gene's germline CDR1 is MNHNY and CDR2 SVGAGI (reference sequence). This chain's CDR3 is CASSYSASGSYEQYF. The CDR3 DNA reads as TGTGCCAGCAGTTACTCGGCTAGCGGCTCCTACGAGCAGTACTTC.

In nucleotides, the CDR3 is TGTGCCAGCAGCTCGGACCCCCGGGCGGAGCAGTACTTC. Translation gives CASSSDPRAEQYF. V usage is TRBV5-4 and J usage is TRBJ2-7; D not resolved. Germline V gene lookup returns CDR1 SGHNT and CDR2 YYREEE (reference sequence). CDR3 length equals 13 residues. V lost 3 bases and J lost 7, with 14 bases in between.

The count of this clone is one. V is TRBV19 and J is TRBJ2-3; the D is unclear. V dropped 9 bases and J dropped 6 bases, with 13 bases sitting between them. Germline V CDR1 and CDR2: LNHDA, SQIVND (reference sequence). This CDR3 is 12 amino acids long. CDR3 sequence: CASRNSWDTQYF. CDR3 sequence (DNA): TGTGCCAGCCGGAACAGCTGGGATACGCAGTATTTT.

In the case of this clone: Different DNA sequences within this sample yield the same CDR3. The chain carries TRBV7-9 and TRBJ1-4, with a tentative D call TRBD1 (5 bases). CDR3 size: 14 residues. CDR1 and CDR2 (germline): SEHNR, FQNEAQ (reference sequence). Trimming took 3 bases from V and 7 from J, leaving 12 bases between them. The CDR3 DNA reads TGTGCCAGCAGCTTGGCCAGGGCAGGTGAAAAACTGTTTTTT. Translation gives CASSLARAGEKLFF.

This chain joins TRBV7-9 and TRBJ2-7; no definite D call. Germline V gene data show CDR1 as SEHNR and CDR2 as FQNEAQ (reference sequence). This CDR3 has 11 residues. Trimming pared 3 bases from V and 4 bases from J, leaving 4 bases between. CDR3 nucleotides: TGTGCCAGCAGCTTTAGGTACGAGCAGTACTTC. Residues: CASSFRYEQYF. The whole variable domain, filled in from reference TRBV7-9 and TRBJ2-7, reads DTGVSQNPRHKITKRGQNVTFRCDPISEHNRLYWYRQTLGQGPEFLTYFQNEAQLEKSRLLSDRFSAERPKGSFSTLEIQRTEQGDSAMYLCASSFRYEQYFGPGTRLTVT.

This chain links TRBV21-1 with TRBJ2-7; the D segment call TRBD2 is taken from the table without a DNA check. TRBV21-1 constitutes a pseudogene. CDR3 size: 16 residues. For the CDR3, the DNA is TGTGCCAGCAGCAAAGGAGGACGGGAAGGGTCCTACGAGCAGTACTTC. Translated: CASSKGGREGSYEQYF.

CDR3 DNA: TGTGCCAGCAGTGGTGGACAGGGACTAGCGGGACGCGAGCAGTACTTC. It specifies CASSGGQGLAGREQYF. The chain has TRBV6-1 and TRBJ2-7; 13 positions agree with TRBD2. Losses at the gene ends were 4 bases for V and 6 bases for J; bases not matched to a gene: 9. The CDR3 has 16 amino acids. CDR1 and CDR2 from the germline V gene are MNHNS and SASEGT.

V gene TRBV4-1 combines with J gene TRBJ2-1; perhaps TRBD2 as D (5 bases). V was pared by 1 base and J by 7 bases, with 14 bases between. The CDR3 is 15 residues long. Looked up from germline, CDR1 is MGHRA and CDR2 is YSYEKL. The CDR3 DNA reads TGCGCCAGCAGCCAAGTGGGGAGTTTTGGGAATGAGCAGTTCTTC. It specifies CASSQVGSFGNEQFF.

This clone is a singleton in its sample. The V call is TRBV5-1, the J call TRBJ2-7; D may correspond to TRBD1 or TRBD2 (5 bases each). The germline V gene encodes CDR1 SGHRS and CDR2 YFSETQ. The CDR3 consists of 13 residues. Trimming left V 6 bases short and J 5 bases short, with 15 bases between. CDR3: CASKFQGEDEQYF. The CDR3 region has the DNA TGCGCCAGCAAGTTTCAGGGAGAGGACGAGCAGTACTTC.

The rearrangement uses TRBV7-2 and TRBJ2-7, with D uncertain. V lost 1 base, J lost 4 bases, and 5 bases lay in between. CDR1 and CDR2 (germline): SGHTA, FQGNSA. This CDR3 region has 12 residues. The CDR3 region has the DNA TGTGCCAGCAGCTTAGTTGGATACGAGCAGTACTTC. Translated: CASSLVGYEQYF.

This clone was detected a few times. This sequence joins TRBV5-1 and TRBJ2-1; no reliable D call. Trimming removed 0 bases at V and 10 bases at J, with 8 bases between. This CDR3 has 12 amino acids. Germline V gene lookup returns CDR1 SGHRS and CDR2 YFSETQ. Written as DNA, the CDR3 is TGCGCCAGCAGCTTGGCGTTCAGAGAGCAGTTCTTC. This encodes CASSLAFREQFF.

CDR3: CSVVWGEQFF. In nucleotides, the CDR3 is TGCAGCGTTGTTTGGGGTGAGCAGTTCTTC. The chain employs TRBV29-1 and TRBJ2-1, with unresolved D. Germline CDR1 SQVTM, CDR2 ANQGSEA. CDR3 length equals 10 residues. Between the trimmed V and J ends, which lost 4 bases and 9 bases, there was a span of 7 bases.